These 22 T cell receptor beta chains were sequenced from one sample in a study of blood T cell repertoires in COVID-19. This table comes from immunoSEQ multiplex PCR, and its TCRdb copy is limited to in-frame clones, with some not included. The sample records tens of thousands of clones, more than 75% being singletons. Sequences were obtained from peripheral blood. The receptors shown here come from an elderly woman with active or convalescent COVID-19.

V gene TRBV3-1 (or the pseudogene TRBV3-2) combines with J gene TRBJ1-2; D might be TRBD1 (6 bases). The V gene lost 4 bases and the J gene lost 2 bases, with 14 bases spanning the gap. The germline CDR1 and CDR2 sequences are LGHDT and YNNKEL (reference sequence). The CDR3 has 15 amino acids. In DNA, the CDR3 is TGTGCCAGCAGCCTTGGACCGGGACAAAACTATGGCTACACCTTC. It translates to CASSLGPGQNYGYTF.

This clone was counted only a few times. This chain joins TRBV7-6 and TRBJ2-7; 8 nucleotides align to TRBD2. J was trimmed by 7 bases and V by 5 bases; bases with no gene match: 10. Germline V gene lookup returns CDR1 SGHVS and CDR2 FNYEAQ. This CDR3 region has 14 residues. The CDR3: CASSPVGGAGEQYF. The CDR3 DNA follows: TGTGCCAGCAGCCCGGTCGGGGGGGCTGGGGAGCAGTACTTC.

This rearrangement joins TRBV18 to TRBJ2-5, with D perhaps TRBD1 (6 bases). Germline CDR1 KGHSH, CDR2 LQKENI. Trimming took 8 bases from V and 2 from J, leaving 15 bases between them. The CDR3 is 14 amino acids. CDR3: CASTRQDPQETQYF. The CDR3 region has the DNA TGTGCCAGCACTCGACAGGACCCTCAAGAGACCCAGTACTTC.

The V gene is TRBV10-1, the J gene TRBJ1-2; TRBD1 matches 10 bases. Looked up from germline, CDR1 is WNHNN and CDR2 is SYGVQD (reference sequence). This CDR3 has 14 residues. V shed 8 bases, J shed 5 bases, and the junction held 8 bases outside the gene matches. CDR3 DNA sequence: TGCGCCAGCTCCCGGACAGGGGGACGGTATGGCTACACCTTC. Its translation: CASSRTGGRYGYTF.

CDR3 DNA: TGTGCCAGCAGTGAGGATCAGGGGGAAACAGATACGCAGTATTTT. This encodes CASSEDQGETDTQYF. The J gene is TRBJ2-3, the V gene TRBV2; 7 bases align to TRBD1. J was trimmed by 3 bases and V by 3 bases; bases with no gene match: 6. In germline, CDR1 is SNHLY, CDR2 FYNNEI. The CDR3 is 15 residues long.

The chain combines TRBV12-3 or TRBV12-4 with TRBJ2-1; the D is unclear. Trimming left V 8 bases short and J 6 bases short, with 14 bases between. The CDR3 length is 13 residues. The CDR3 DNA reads TGTGCCAGCCAAAGTAGTTCTCTCAATGAGCAGTTCTTC. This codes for CASQSSSLNEQFF.

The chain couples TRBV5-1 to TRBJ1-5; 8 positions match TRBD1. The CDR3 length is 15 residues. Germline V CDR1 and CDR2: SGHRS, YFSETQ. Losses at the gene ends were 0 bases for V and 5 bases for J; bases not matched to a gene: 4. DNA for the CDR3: TGCGCCAGCAGCTTGGGACAGGGGAGTTATCAGCCCCAGCATTTT. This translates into CASSLGQGSYQPQHF.

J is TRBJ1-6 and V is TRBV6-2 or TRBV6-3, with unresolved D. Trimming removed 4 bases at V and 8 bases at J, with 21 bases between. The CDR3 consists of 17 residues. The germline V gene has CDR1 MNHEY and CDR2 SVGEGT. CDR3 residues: CASSSFASPSLDSPLHF. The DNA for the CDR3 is TGTGCCAGCAGTTCGTTCGCGTCTCCTTCGCTGGATTCACCCCTCCACTTT.

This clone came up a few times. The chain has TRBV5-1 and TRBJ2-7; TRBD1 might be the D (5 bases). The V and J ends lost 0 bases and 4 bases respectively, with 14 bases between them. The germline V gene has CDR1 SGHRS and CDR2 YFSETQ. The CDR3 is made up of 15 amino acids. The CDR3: CASSLVAGILYEQYF. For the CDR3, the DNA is TGCGCCAGCAGCTTGGTAGCAGGGATACTTTACGAGCAGTACTTC.

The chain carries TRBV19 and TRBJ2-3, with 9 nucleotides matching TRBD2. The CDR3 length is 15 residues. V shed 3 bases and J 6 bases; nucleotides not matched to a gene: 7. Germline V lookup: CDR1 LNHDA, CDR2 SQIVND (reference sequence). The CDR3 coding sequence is TGTGCCAGTAGTATCGGCGGGGGGGGCAGGGATACGCAGTATTTT. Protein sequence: CASSIGGGGRDTQYF.

CDR3 in amino acids: CASSPQTGQDTQYF. In DNA form, the CDR3 reads TGTGCCAGCAGTCCCCAGACAGGGCAAGATACGCAGTATTTT. The chain joins TRBV28 to TRBJ2-3; 7 nucleotides align to TRBD1. This CDR3 spans 14 amino acids. The J segment lost 5 bases and the V segment lost 5 bases, leaving 7 bases of the junction unmatched. Germline loops: CDR1 MDHEN, CDR2 SYDVKM.

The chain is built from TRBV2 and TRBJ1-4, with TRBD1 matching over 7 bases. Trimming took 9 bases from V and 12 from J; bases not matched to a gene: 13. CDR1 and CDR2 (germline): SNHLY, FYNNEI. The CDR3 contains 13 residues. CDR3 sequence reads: CASNRSPDRELFF. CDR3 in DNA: TGTGCCAGTAACCGCAGTCCAGACAGGGAACTGTTTTTT. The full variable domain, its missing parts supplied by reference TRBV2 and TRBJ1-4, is EPEVTQTPSHQVTQMGQEVILRCVPISNHLYFYWYRQILGQKVEFLVSFYNNEISEKSEIFDDQFSVERPDGSNFTLKIRSTKLEDSAMYFCASNRSPDRELFFGSGTQLSVL.

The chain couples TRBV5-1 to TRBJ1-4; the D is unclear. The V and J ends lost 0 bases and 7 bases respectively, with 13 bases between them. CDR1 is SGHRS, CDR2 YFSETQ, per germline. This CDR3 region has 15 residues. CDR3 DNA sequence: TGCGCCAGCAGCTTGGATTGGGCAGGAGGTGAAAAACTGTTTTTT. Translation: CASSLDWAGGEKLFF.

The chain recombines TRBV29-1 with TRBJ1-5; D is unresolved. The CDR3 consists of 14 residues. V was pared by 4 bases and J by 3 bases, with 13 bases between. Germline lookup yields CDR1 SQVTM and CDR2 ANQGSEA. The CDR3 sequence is CSVVEGSLNQPQHF. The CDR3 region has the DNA TGCAGCGTTGTTGAAGGGAGTCTCAATCAGCCCCAGCATTTT.

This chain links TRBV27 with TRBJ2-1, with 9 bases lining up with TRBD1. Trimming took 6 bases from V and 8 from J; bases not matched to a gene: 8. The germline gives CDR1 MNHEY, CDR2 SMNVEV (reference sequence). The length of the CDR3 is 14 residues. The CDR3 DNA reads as TGTGCCAGCAGCGGGACAGGGTATGTGGATGAGCAGTTCTTC. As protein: CASSGTGYVDEQFF.

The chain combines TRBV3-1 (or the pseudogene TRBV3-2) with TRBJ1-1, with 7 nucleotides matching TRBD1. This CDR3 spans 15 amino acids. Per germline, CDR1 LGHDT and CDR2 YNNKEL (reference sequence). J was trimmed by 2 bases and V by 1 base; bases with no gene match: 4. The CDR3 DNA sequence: TGTGCCAGCAGCCAAGTTACAGGGGTAAACACTGAAGCTTTCTTT. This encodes CASSQVTGVNTEAFF.

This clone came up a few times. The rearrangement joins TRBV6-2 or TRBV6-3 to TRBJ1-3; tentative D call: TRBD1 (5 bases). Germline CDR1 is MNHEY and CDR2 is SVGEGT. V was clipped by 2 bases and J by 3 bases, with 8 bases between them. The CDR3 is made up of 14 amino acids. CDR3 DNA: TGTGCCAGCAGTTACGGGGCGCATGGAAACACCATATATTTT. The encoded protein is CASSYGAHGNTIYF.

The CDR3 coding sequence is TGTGCCAGCTCACGGGATAGCGTGACAGATACGCAGTATTTT. This codes for CASSRDSVTDTQYF. This chain links TRBV18 with TRBJ2-3; weak D call: TRBD2 (5 bases). The CDR3 runs to 14 residues. Trimming pared 4 bases from V and 3 bases from J, leaving 11 bases between. Germline assignment: CDR1 KGHSH and CDR2 LQKENI.

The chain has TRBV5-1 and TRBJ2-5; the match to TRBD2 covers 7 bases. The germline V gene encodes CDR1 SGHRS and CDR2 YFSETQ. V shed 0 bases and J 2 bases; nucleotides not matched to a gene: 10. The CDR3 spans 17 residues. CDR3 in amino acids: CASSLGGTTGGQETQYF. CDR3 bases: TGCGCCAGCAGCTTGGGAGGGACTACCGGCGGTCAAGAGACCCAGTACTTC.

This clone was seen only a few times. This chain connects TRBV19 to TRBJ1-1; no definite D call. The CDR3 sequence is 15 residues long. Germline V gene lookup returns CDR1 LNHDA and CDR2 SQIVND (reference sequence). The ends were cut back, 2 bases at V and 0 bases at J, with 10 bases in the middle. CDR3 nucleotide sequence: TGTGCCAGTAGTATATTTCCGGGGTTGAACACTGAAGCTTTCTTT. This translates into CASSIFPGLNTEAFF.

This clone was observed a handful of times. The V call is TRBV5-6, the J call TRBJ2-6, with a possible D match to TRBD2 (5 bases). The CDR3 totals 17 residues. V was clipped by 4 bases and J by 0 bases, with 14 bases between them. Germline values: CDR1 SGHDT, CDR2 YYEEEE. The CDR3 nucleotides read TGTGCCAGCAGCCGGTGGGGTGGGAGCTCTGGGGCCAACGTCCTGACTTTC. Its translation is CASSRWGGSSGANVLTF.

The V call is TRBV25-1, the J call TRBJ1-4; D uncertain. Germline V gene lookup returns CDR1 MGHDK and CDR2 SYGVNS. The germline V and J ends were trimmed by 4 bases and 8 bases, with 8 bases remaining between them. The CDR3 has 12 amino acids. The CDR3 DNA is TGTGCCAGCAGTGGACGGGGAGAAAAACTGTTTTTT. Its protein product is CASSGRGEKLFF.